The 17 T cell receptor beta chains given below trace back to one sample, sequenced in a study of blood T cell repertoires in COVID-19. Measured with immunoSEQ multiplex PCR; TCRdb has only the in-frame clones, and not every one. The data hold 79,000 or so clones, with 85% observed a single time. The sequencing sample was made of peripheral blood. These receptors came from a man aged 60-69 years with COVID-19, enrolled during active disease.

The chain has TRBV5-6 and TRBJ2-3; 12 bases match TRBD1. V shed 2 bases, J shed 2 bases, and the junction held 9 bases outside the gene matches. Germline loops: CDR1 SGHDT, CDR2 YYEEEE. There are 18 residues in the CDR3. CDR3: CASSLGTGGSDVTDTQYF. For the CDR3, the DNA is TGTGCCAGCAGCTTAGGGACAGGGGGCAGCGATGTCACAGATACGCAGTATTTT.

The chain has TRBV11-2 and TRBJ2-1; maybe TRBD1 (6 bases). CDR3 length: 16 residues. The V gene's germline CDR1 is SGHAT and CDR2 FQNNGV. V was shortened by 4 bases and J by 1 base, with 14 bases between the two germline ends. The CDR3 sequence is CASSSQGSRSYNEQFF. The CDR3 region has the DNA TGTGCCAGCAGCTCGCAGGGGTCTAGGTCCTACAATGAGCAGTTCTTC.

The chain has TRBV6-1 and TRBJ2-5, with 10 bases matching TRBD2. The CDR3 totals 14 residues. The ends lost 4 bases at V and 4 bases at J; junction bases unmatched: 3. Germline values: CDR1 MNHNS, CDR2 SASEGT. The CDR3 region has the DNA TGTGCCAGCAGTGGGACTAGCGGCGTAGAGACCCAGTACTTC. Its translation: CASSGTSGVETQYF.

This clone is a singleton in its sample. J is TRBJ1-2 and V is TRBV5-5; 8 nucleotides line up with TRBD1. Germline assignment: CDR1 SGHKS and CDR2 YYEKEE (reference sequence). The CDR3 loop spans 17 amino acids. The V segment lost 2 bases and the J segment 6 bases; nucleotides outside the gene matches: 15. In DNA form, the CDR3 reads TGTGCCAGCAGCTTTCTCTCCGACCTAACAGGGGGACATGGCTACACCTTC. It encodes CASSFLSDLTGGHGYTF.

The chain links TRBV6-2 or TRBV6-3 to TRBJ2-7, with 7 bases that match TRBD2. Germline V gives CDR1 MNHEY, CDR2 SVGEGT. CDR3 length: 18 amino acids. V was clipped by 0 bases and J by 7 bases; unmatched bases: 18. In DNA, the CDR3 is TGTGCCAGCAGTTACTCGATCTACCGTCGTGGGAGGGCCTGGGAGCAGTACTTC. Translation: CASSYSIYRRGRAWEQYF.

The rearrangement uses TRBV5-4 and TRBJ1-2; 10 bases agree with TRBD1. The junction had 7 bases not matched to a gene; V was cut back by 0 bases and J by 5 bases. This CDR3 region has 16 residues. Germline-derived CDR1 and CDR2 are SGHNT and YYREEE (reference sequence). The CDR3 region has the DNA TGTGCCAGCAGCTTGGGCGACAGGGGGCGTGAGTATGGCTACACCTTC. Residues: CASSLGDRGREYGYTF.

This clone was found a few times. This chain's CDR3 is CASSYGDSSEETQYF. The CDR3 DNA is TGTGCCAGCAGTTACGGGGACAGCTCCGAAGAGACCCAGTACTTC. This chain uses TRBV6-6 with TRBJ2-5, with 7 bases that match TRBD1. This CDR3 is built from 15 residues. Losses at the gene ends were 2 bases for V and 3 bases for J; bases not matched to a gene: 6. Germline V gives CDR1 MNHNY, CDR2 SVGAGI (reference sequence).

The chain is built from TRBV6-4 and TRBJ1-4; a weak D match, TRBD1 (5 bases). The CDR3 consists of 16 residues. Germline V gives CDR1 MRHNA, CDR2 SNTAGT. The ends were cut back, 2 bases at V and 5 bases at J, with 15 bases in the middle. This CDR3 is CASSDLGTLWNEKLFF. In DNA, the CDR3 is TGTGCCAGCAGTGACCTGGGGACTTTATGGAATGAAAAACTGTTTTTT.

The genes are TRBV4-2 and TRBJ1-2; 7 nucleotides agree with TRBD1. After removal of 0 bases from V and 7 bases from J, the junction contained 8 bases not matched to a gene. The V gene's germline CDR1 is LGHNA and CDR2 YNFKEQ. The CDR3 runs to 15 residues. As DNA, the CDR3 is TGTGCCAGCAGCCAAGAAGGGGGCCCGGCACGTGGCTACACCTTC. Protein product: CASSQEGGPARGYTF.

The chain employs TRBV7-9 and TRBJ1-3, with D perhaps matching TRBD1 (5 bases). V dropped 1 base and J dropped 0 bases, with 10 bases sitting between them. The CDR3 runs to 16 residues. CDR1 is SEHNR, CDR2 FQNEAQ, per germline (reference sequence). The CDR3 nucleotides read TGTGCCAGCAGCTTAGGTGGGGCAACCTCTGGAAACACCATATATTTT. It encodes CASSLGGATSGNTIYF.

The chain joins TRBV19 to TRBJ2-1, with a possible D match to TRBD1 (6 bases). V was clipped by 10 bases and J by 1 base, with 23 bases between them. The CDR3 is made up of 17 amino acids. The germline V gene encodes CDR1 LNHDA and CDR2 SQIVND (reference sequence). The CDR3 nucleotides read TGTGCCACGACGAGAGGGGGTGTGACACAGTCCTACAATGAGCAGTTCTTC. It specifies CATTRGGVTQSYNEQFF. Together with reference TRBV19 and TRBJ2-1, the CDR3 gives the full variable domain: DGGITQSPKYLFRKEGQNVTLSCEQNLNHDAMYWYRQDPGQGLRLIYYSQIVNDFQKGDIAEGYSVSREKKESFPLTVTSAQKNPTAFYLCATTRGGVTQSYNEQFFGPGTRLTVL.

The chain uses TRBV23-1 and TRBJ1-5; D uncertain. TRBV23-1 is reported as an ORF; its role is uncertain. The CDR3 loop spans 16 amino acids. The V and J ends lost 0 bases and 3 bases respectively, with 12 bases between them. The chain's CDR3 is CASSQSYKQYNQPQHF. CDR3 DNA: TGCGCCAGCAGTCAATCGTATAAACAGTACAATCAGCCCCAGCATTTT.

DNA of the CDR3: TGCGCCAGCAGCAGGGTAACCACCGGGGAGCTGTTTTTT. Translating gives CASSRVTTGELFF. The chain combines TRBV10-1 with TRBJ2-2, with D perhaps TRBD1 (5 bases). Trimming removed 6 bases at V and 4 bases at J, with 9 bases between. The CDR3 consists of 13 residues. CDR1 WNHNN and CDR2 SYGVQD come from the germline V gene (reference sequence).

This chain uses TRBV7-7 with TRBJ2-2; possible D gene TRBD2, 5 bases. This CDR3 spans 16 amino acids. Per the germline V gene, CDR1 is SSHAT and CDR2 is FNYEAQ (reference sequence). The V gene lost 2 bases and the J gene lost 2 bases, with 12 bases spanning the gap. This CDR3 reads CASSLLSGGNTGELFF. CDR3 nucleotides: TGTGCCAGCAGCTTATTAAGCGGTGGAAACACCGGGGAGCTGTTTTTT.

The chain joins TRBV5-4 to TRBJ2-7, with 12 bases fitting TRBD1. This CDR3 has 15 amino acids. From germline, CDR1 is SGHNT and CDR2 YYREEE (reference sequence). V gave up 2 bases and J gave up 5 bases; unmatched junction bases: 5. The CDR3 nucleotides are TGTGCCAGCAGCTTCCCCGGGACAGGGGGCCACGAGCAGTACTTC. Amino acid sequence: CASSFPGTGGHEQYF.

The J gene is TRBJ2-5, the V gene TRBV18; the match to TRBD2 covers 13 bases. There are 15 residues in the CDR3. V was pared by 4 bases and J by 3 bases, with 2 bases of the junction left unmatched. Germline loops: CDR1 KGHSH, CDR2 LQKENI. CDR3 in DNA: TGTGCCAGCTCACGAGGGACTAGCGGGGAAGAGACCCAGTACTTC. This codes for CASSRGTSGEETQYF.

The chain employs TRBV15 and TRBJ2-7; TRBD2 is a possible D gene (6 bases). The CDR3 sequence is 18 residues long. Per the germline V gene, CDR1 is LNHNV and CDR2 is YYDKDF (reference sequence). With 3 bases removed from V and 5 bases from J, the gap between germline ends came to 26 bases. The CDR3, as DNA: TGTGCCACCAGCAGTGGGGGGATTAGCGCCCGGGGAGAGGACGAGCAGTACTTC. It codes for CATSSGGISARGEDEQYF.